This entry lists 5 T cell receptor beta chains sequenced from one sample in a study of T-cell reconstitution after alpha-beta-depleted transplantation in children. The TCRbeta library incorporated unique molecular identifiers. MiXCR, applied by TCRdb to the PCR reads, yields one record per CDR3 protein. The sample has roughly 170,000 distinct CDR3 sequences, more than 6.5% seen once. This specimen consisted of PBMCs from the stem cell graft donor, obtained from the stem cell graft. The receptors here all came from a human donor who donated a stem cell graft to a child with Wiskott-Aldrich syndrome.

This clonotype was observed many times. V and J are TRBV7-2 and TRBJ1-5; D perhaps matches TRBD1 (5 bases). V dropped 5 bases and J dropped 7 bases, with 18 bases sitting between them. CDR1 and CDR2 from the germline V gene are SGHTA and FQGNSA. The CDR3 length is 15 residues. DNA of the CDR3: TGTGCCAGCAGCCCGGGGACCGGACCTGTCCAGCCCCAGCATTTT. Its protein product is CASSPGTGPVQPQHF.

This clonotype was recorded at least ten times. The chain uses TRBV6-5 and TRBJ2-3; D gene unclear. The V gene lost 5 bases and the J gene lost 10 bases, with 16 bases spanning the gap. This CDR3 is 13 amino acids long. Germline assignment: CDR1 MNHEY and CDR2 SVGAGI. CDR3 sequence: CASSTEYPTAQYF. CDR3 coding DNA: TGTGCCAGCAGTACCGAATACCCCACGGCGCAGTATTTT.

This clonotype came up many times. The chain employs TRBV28 and TRBJ2-3; either TRBD1 or TRBD2 may fit D (6 bases each). V was shortened by 2 bases and J by 1 base, with 13 bases between the two germline ends. Germline CDR1 reads MDHEN; CDR2 reads SYDVKM. The CDR3 spans 16 residues. The chain's CDR3 is CASSLGGGDGTDTQYF. The CDR3 DNA sequence: TGTGCCAGCAGTTTAGGAGGGGGAGACGGCACAGATACGCAGTATTTT.

This clonotype has a count of ten or more. The chain is built from TRBV27 and TRBJ2-6; 7 bases are shared with TRBD1. Trimming took 6 bases from V and 2 from J; bases not matched to a gene: 7. This CDR3 region has 16 residues. Germline-derived CDR1 and CDR2 are MNHEY and SMNVEV (reference sequence). CDR3 in DNA: TGTGCCAGCAGCCTCTACACAGGGGCTGGGGCCAACGTCCTGACTTTC. Translated: CASSLYTGAGANVLTF.

This clonotype was recorded at least ten times. The chain couples TRBV5-1 to TRBJ2-6; maybe TRBD1 (6 bases). CDR3 length: 14 amino acids. CDR1 and CDR2 (germline): SGHRS, YFSETQ. V was clipped by 6 bases and J by 4 bases, with 11 bases between them. The CDR3 spells CASTTGSGANVLTF. CDR3 in DNA: TGCGCCAGCACGACAGGTTCCGGGGCCAACGTCCTGACTTTC.